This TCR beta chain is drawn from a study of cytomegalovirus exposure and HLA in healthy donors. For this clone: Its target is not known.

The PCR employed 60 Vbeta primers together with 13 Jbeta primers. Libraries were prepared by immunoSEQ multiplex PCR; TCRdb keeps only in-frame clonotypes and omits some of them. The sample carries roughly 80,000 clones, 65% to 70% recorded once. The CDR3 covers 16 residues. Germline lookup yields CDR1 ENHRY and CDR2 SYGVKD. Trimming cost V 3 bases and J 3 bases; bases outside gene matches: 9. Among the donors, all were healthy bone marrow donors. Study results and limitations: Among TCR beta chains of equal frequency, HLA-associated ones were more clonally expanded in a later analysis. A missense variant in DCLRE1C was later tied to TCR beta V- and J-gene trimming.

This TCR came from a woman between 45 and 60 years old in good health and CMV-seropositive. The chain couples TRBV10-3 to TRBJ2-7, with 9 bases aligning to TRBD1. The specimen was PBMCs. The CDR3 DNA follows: TGTGCCATCAGTGATCCTGACAGGGGGGGCTTCTACGAGCAGTACGTC. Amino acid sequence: CAISDPDRGGFYEQYV.